The 2 T cell receptor beta chains presented below share a single source sample, sequenced in a study of T cell repertoires in cytomegalovirus infection. TCRdb re-called the reads through MiXCR, storing one row per CDR3 protein. The data show 680,000 or so distinct CDR3 sequences, with 30% to 40% seen just once and roughly 20% held by the top ten. The antigens of these receptors remain unknown. Sequencing was performed on cultured PBMCs, taken from culture after CMV antigen stimulation. The receptor set was obtained from a human donor in good health (CMV status not recorded). Some clones in this sample may be carry-over from other donors' samples.

This clonotype was observed at least ten times. The chain joins TRBV7-2 to TRBJ2-7; a weak D match, TRBD2 (6 bases). CDR1 and CDR2 from the germline V gene are SGHTA and FQGNSA. V dropped 5 bases and J dropped 7 bases, with 21 bases sitting between them. This CDR3 contains 15 residues. The CDR3 reads CASSQLGGSLMEQYF. The CDR3 coding sequence is TGTGCCAGCAGCCAATTAGGAGGGAGCCTTATGGAGCAGTACTTC.

V and J are TRBV20-1 and TRBJ2-7; D possibly corresponds to TRBD2 (7 bases). This CDR3 comprises 13 residues. CDR1 is DFQATT, CDR2 SNEGSKA, per germline (reference sequence). The germline V and J ends were trimmed by 6 bases and 5 bases, with 17 bases remaining between them. The CDR3 is CSARGGGMNEQYF. For the CDR3, the DNA is TGCAGTGCCCGAGGGGGGGGGATGAACGAGCAGTACTTC.